A selection of T cell receptor beta chains follows, all from one sample in a study of blood T cell repertoires in COVID-19. Sequencing was performed with immunoSEQ multiplex PCR; in TCRdb, only in-frame clones are kept and a portion is missing. The table records some 200,000 clones, 86% of them present only once. Sequencing was carried out using peripheral blood. These receptors all come from a man between 65 and 85 years old with acute or convalescent COVID-19. Each CDR3 is given with its conserved first and last residue. The order of the fields is J gene, clone size, D gene, V gene, CDR3 DNA, CDR3 protein. D genes are given only for firm matches. Rows give clone size only sometimes, using once, few, many, or a class for an expanded clone.

j_call: TRBJ2-1; clone_size: -; d_call: TRBD2; v_call: TRBV5-1; cdr3_nt: TGCGCCAGCAGCCCCAGCGGGAGCTCCTACAATGAGCAGTTCTTC; cdr3_aa: CASSPSGSSYNEQFF
j_call: TRBJ2-3; clone_size: -; d_call: -; v_call: TRBV7-9; cdr3_nt: TGTGCCAGCAGCCCTCCCCCGGGCACAGATACGCAGTATTTT; cdr3_aa: CASSPPPGTDTQYF
j_call: TRBJ2-6; clone_size: -; d_call: TRBD1; v_call: TRBV7-8; cdr3_nt: TGTGCCAGCAGCTTAGCCCAGGGGGCGAGGGGGGCCAACGTCCTGACTTTC; cdr3_aa: CASSLAQGARGANVLTF
j_call: TRBJ2-3; clone_size: -; d_call: -; v_call: TRBV4-1; cdr3_nt: TGCGCCAGCAGCCATAGAGGCGGGAACACAGATACGCAGTATTTT; cdr3_aa: CASSHRGGNTDTQYF
j_call: TRBJ2-2; clone_size: few; d_call: TRBD1; v_call: TRBV5-1; cdr3_nt: TGCGCCAGCAGCGTCCACGGACAGGAGTCCGGGGAGCTGTTTTTT; cdr3_aa: CASSVHGQESGELFF
j_call: TRBJ2-3; clone_size: once; d_call: TRBD2; v_call: TRBV28; cdr3_nt: TGTGCCAGCAGTCGGGGACTAGCGGGAGGGCTAGATACGCAGTATTTT; cdr3_aa: CASSRGLAGGLDTQYF
j_call: TRBJ2-7; clone_size: -; d_call: TRBD1; v_call: TRBV28; cdr3_nt: TGTGCCAGCACCATTTCCGGGACAGGGGCCTACGAGCAGTACTTC; cdr3_aa: CASTISGTGAYEQYF
j_call: TRBJ2-2; clone_size: -; d_call: -; v_call: TRBV10-2; cdr3_nt: TGCGCCAGCAGTGTAATAAACACCGGGGAGCTGTTTTTT; cdr3_aa: CASSVINTGELFF
j_call: TRBJ1-2; clone_size: -; d_call: -; v_call: TRBV27; cdr3_nt: TGTGCCAGCAGTTTAAGTGGGCTCTATGGCTACACCTTC; cdr3_aa: CASSLSGLYGYTF
j_call: TRBJ1-1; clone_size: -; d_call: -; v_call: TRBV7-9; cdr3_nt: TGTGCCAGCCAGGGGAGCCTTAGGACTGAAGCTTTCTTT; cdr3_aa: CASQGSLRTEAFF
j_call: TRBJ1-2; clone_size: -; d_call: -; v_call: TRBV7-9; cdr3_nt: TGTGCCAGCAGCTTATCAATGCTATTATCGAGTGGCTACACCTTC; cdr3_aa: CASSLSMLLSSGYTF
j_call: TRBJ1-1; clone_size: -; d_call: -; v_call: TRBV27; cdr3_nt: TGTGCCAGTCAATTGGGCCGATCCACTGAAGCTTTCTTT; cdr3_aa: CASQLGRSTEAFF
j_call: TRBJ2-1; clone_size: once; d_call: TRBD2; v_call: TRBV5-1; cdr3_nt: TGCGCCAGCAGCAAGACTAGCGGGAGGGGGAACAATGAGCAGTTCTTC; cdr3_aa: CASSKTSGRGNNEQFF
j_call: TRBJ2-5; clone_size: -; d_call: TRBD1; v_call: TRBV10-3; cdr3_nt: TGTGCCATCAACCGGGACAGGGCCGAGACCCAGTACTTC; cdr3_aa: CAINRDRAETQYF
j_call: TRBJ2-1; clone_size: -; d_call: TRBD1; v_call: TRBV6-5; cdr3_nt: TGTGCCAGCAGTTATACCGACAGGGGACAGAATGAGCAGTTCTTC; cdr3_aa: CASSYTDRGQNEQFF
j_call: TRBJ2-7; clone_size: -; d_call: -; v_call: TRBV5-1; cdr3_nt: TGCGCCAGCAACTTAGGGGCGATGGGGCCCTACGAGCAGTACTTC; cdr3_aa: CASNLGAMGPYEQYF
j_call: TRBJ2-1; clone_size: -; d_call: TRBD2; v_call: TRBV19; cdr3_nt: TGTGCCAGTGAGACTAGCGGGGGCGATGAGCAGTTCTTC; cdr3_aa: CASETSGGDEQFF
j_call: TRBJ2-5; clone_size: once; d_call: TRBD1; v_call: TRBV5-4; cdr3_nt: TGTGCCAGCAGCCGGGACAGGGGGGCCCAGTACTTC; cdr3_aa: CASSRDRGAQYF
j_call: TRBJ2-5; clone_size: -; d_call: -; v_call: TRBV12-3/TRBV12-4; cdr3_nt: TGTGCCAGCACCCGGACAGCAGAGACCCAGTACTTC; cdr3_aa: CASTRTAETQYF
j_call: TRBJ2-5; clone_size: once; d_call: TRBD2; v_call: TRBV5-1; cdr3_nt: TGCGCCAGCAGCAGCTCCGGGACTAGCGGGACGATGGGTCCGGAGACCCAGTACTTC; cdr3_aa: CASSSSGTSGTMGPETQYF
j_call: TRBJ2-5; clone_size: -; d_call: TRBD1; v_call: TRBV5-1; cdr3_nt: TGCGCCAGCAGCCTCGGACAGGGGGTAACAGAGACCCAGTACTTC; cdr3_aa: CASSLGQGVTETQYF
j_call: TRBJ1-1; clone_size: -; d_call: -; v_call: TRBV7-2; cdr3_nt: TGTGCCAGCAGCCGGGAACCGGGTGCTGAAGCTTTCTTT; cdr3_aa: CASSREPGAEAFF
j_call: TRBJ1-2; clone_size: once; d_call: TRBD1; v_call: TRBV27; cdr3_nt: TGTGCCAGCAGTCCCTCCCCAGGGGGCGGGGGCTACACCTTC; cdr3_aa: CASSPSPGGGGYTF
j_call: TRBJ2-5; clone_size: -; d_call: TRBD2; v_call: TRBV4-2; cdr3_nt: TGTGCCAGCAGGCCCCAAGGCGGGAGGACGGAGACCCAGTACTTC; cdr3_aa: CASRPQGGRTETQYF
j_call: TRBJ1-5; clone_size: once; d_call: -; v_call: TRBV2; cdr3_nt: TGTGCCAGCAGTGAATCAGGCAATCAGCCCCAGCATTTT; cdr3_aa: CASSESGNQPQHF
j_call: TRBJ1-1; clone_size: -; d_call: -; v_call: TRBV18; cdr3_nt: TGTGCCAGCTCACCGCCTAAGAACGGGAACACTGAAGCTTTCTTT; cdr3_aa: CASSPPKNGNTEAFF
j_call: TRBJ1-1; clone_size: -; d_call: TRBD1; v_call: TRBV27; cdr3_nt: TGTGCCAGCAGTTGGGGCCCCGGGACAGGTAATGGCACTGAAGCTTTCTTT; cdr3_aa: CASSWGPGTGNGTEAFF
j_call: TRBJ2-7; clone_size: -; d_call: TRBD2; v_call: TRBV7-2; cdr3_nt: TGTGCCAGCATGATCTCCGGGGGTAGCGGGGTCTCCTACGAGCAGTACTTC; cdr3_aa: CASMISGGSGVSYEQYF
j_call: TRBJ1-2; clone_size: -; d_call: -; v_call: TRBV24-1; cdr3_nt: TGTGCCACCAGTGTCAGCGGGTATGGCTACACCTTC; cdr3_aa: CATSVSGYGYTF
j_call: TRBJ2-7; clone_size: -; d_call: -; v_call: TRBV6-1; cdr3_nt: TGTGCCAGCAGTGAAGGGCCCCCTGATACCTACGAGCAGTACTTC; cdr3_aa: CASSEGPPDTYEQYF
j_call: TRBJ1-6; clone_size: -; d_call: TRBD1; v_call: TRBV18; cdr3_nt: TGTGCCAGCTCACCGACAGGGGAGGATCCCCTCCACTTT; cdr3_aa: CASSPTGEDPLHF
j_call: TRBJ2-2; clone_size: -; d_call: TRBD1; v_call: TRBV6-2/TRBV6-3; cdr3_nt: TGTGCCAGCAGTTACCTCGGGACAGCTAGGGGCGGGGAGCTGTTTTTT; cdr3_aa: CASSYLGTARGGELFF
j_call: TRBJ2-7; clone_size: few; d_call: -; v_call: TRBV19; cdr3_nt: TGTGCCAGTAGTATTTGGGGGGAAACCTACGAGCAGTACTTC; cdr3_aa: CASSIWGETYEQYF
j_call: TRBJ2-1; clone_size: few; d_call: TRBD1; v_call: TRBV10-2; cdr3_nt: TGCGCCAGCAACGGCCGGGACAGGAGCTACAATGAGCAGTTCTTC; cdr3_aa: CASNGRDRSYNEQFF
j_call: TRBJ2-7; clone_size: -; d_call: -; v_call: TRBV7-2; cdr3_nt: TGTGCCAGCAGCTTAGTTACCCAGGGACACCCCTACGAGCAGTACTTC; cdr3_aa: CASSLVTQGHPYEQYF
j_call: TRBJ2-1; clone_size: -; d_call: -; v_call: TRBV27; cdr3_nt: TGTGCCATTTTCCGGGGGGCAAGTGAGCAGTTCTTC; cdr3_aa: CAIFRGASEQFF
j_call: TRBJ1-6; clone_size: -; d_call: -; v_call: TRBV28; cdr3_nt: TGTGCCAGCACCAAACAGGGATCCGGAGTCAATTCACCCCTCCACTTT; cdr3_aa: CASTKQGSGVNSPLHF
j_call: TRBJ2-3; clone_size: -; d_call: TRBD1; v_call: TRBV30; cdr3_nt: TGTGCCTCCCAGGGGGCCACAGCAGATACGCAGTATTTT; cdr3_aa: CASQGATADTQYF
j_call: TRBJ1-3; clone_size: -; d_call: -; v_call: TRBV5-1; cdr3_nt: TGCGCCAGCAGCCCCTGGAGCTCTGGAAACACCATATATTTT; cdr3_aa: CASSPWSSGNTIYF
j_call: TRBJ2-1; clone_size: -; d_call: -; v_call: TRBV7-9; cdr3_nt: TGTGCCAGCAGCTTAGGCCCGGAGGGCATGATCTTC; cdr3_aa: CASSLGPEGMIF
j_call: TRBJ1-1; clone_size: -; d_call: TRBD1; v_call: TRBV7-2; cdr3_nt: TGTGCCAGCAGCCGGACAGGGATTAACACTGAAGCTTTCTTT; cdr3_aa: CASSRTGINTEAFF
j_call: TRBJ2-3; clone_size: -; d_call: TRBD1; v_call: TRBV27; cdr3_nt: TGTGCCAGCAGTTACGGGGACAGAGACACAGATACGCAGTATTTT; cdr3_aa: CASSYGDRDTDTQYF
j_call: TRBJ2-1; clone_size: -; d_call: -; v_call: TRBV7-2; cdr3_nt: TGTGCCAGCAGCTCCCGGGTTGACAATGAGCAGTTCTTC; cdr3_aa: CASSSRVDNEQFF
j_call: TRBJ2-5; clone_size: -; d_call: TRBD2; v_call: TRBV6-1; cdr3_nt: TGTGCCAGCAGTGAATATATAGGACTAGGGACCCAGTACTTC; cdr3_aa: CASSEYIGLGTQYF
j_call: TRBJ2-2; clone_size: once; d_call: -; v_call: TRBV7-2; cdr3_nt: TGTGCCAGCAGTCGTTTTGAGGGCGGGGAGCTGTTTTTT; cdr3_aa: CASSRFEGGELFF
j_call: TRBJ2-5; clone_size: once; d_call: -; v_call: TRBV11-2; cdr3_nt: TGTGCCAGCAGCTTAGACAGAGAGACCCAGTACTTC; cdr3_aa: CASSLDRETQYF